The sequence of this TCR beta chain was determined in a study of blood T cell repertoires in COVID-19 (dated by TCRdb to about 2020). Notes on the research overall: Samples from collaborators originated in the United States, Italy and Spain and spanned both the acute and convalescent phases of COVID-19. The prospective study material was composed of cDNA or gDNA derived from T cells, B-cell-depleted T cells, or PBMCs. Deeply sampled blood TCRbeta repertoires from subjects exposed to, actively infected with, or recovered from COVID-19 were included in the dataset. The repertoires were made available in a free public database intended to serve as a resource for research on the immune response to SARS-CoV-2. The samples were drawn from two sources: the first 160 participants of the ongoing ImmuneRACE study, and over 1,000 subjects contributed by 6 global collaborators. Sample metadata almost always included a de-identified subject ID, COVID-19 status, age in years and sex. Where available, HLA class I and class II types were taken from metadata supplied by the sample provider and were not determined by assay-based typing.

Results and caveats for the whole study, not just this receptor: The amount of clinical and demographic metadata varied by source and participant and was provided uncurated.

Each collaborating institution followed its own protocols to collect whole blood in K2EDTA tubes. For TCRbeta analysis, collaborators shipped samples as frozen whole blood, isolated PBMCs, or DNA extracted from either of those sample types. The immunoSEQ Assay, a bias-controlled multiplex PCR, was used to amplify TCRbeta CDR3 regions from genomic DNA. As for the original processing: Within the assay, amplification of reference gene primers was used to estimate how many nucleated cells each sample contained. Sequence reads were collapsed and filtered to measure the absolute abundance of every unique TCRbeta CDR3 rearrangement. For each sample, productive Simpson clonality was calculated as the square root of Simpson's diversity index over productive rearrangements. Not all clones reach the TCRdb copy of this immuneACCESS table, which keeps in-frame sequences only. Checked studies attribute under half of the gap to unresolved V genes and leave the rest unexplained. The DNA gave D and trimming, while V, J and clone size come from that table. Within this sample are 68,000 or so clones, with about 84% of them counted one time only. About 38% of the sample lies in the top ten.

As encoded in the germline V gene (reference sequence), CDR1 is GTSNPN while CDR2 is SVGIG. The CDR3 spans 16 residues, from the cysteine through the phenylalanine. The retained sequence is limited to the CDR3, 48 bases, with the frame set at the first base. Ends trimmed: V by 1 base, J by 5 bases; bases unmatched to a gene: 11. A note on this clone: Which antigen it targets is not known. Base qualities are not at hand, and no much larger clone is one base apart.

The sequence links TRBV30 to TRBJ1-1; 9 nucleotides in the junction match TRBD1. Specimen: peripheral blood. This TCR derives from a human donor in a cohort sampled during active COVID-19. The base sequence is TGTGCCTGGAGTGCCCACAGGGGGCTAGGGACTACTGAAGCTTTCTTT. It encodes CAWSAHRGLGTTEAFF.